This T cell receptor (beta chain) was identified in a study of T cells in Graves' hyperthyroidism and ophthalmopathy. Study-wide findings and caveats: Most clonotypes expanded in thyroid above 0.001 were likewise present in blood.

Trimming removed 1 base at V and 5 bases at J, with 11 bases between. This CDR3 region has 14 residues. Per germline, CDR1 LGHDT and CDR2 YNNKEL (reference sequence). This clonotype was observed at least ten times. Its antigen is still unknown. TCR beta CDR3 regions were amplified from RNA transcripts. Using the HTBI primer set, a first-round RT-PCR was run on the TCR CDR3. TCRdb independently ran MiXCR on the multiplex PCR reads; one entry per CDR3 protein. The sample has approximately 430,000 distinct CDR3 sequences, around 15% seen once; the top ten hold 13%. The sequencing input was blood. This TCR derives from a man between 18 and 35 years old with Graves' ophthalmopathy. V usage is TRBV3-1 and J usage is TRBJ1-1, with D perhaps TRBD1 (6 bases). CDR3 nucleotide sequence: TGTGCCAGCAGCCAAGGGGGGCGGGGAACTGAAGCTTTCTTT. It codes for CASSQGGRGTEAFF.